This TCR beta chain was observed in a study of cytomegalovirus exposure and HLA in healthy donors. This PCR relied on a set of 60 Vbeta primers and 13 Jbeta primers. Sequenced by immunoSEQ multiplex PCR; TCRdb stores in-frame clones only, minus some. The table includes roughly 200,000 clones, around 75% detected once. This CDR3 contains 14 residues. V was trimmed by 4 bases and J by 3 bases, leaving 13 bases between them. Germline V gene lookup returns CDR1 GTSNPN and CDR2 SVGIG (reference sequence). V and J are TRBV30 and TRBJ1-5; D perhaps matches TRBD1 (6 bases). The specimen sequenced was PBMCs. The sequence was obtained from a male donor in good health and CMV-seronegative. CDR3 protein: CAWNSGGINQPQHF. The CDR3, as DNA: TGTGCCTGGAATAGCGGGGGCATCAATCAGCCCCAGCATTTT.